Listed here are 10 T cell receptor beta chains from one sample, sequenced in a study of cytomegalovirus exposure and HLA in healthy donors. PCR primers comprised 60 Vbeta and 13 Jbeta primers. TCRdb's copy holds only in-frame clones and misses some; the assay was immunoSEQ multiplex PCR. The table includes more than 150,000 clones, around 80% detected once. Input material: PBMCs. These receptors were collected from a woman aged 40 to 50 in good health and CMV-seropositive.

The chain has TRBV11-3 and TRBJ2-1; D not resolved. Germline loops: CDR1 SGHNT, CDR2 YENEEA. The CDR3 runs to 17 residues. The V and J ends lost 3 bases and 8 bases respectively, with 23 bases between them. The CDR3 sequence: CASSFQPSRYRVDEQFF. The CDR3 DNA is TGTGCCAGCAGCTTCCAACCATCACGCTATCGGGTAGATGAGCAGTTCTTC.

This clone was picked up a small number of times. This chain links TRBV4-3 with TRBJ1-4; 8 bases are a match to TRBD1. The CDR3 runs to 13 residues. From germline, CDR1 is LGHNA and CDR2 YSLEER. Unmatched junction bases numbered 5, after V lost 4 bases and J lost 10 bases. CDR3 sequence (DNA): TGCGCCAGCAGCCGGACAGGGTTTACAAAACTGTTTTTT. Amino acid sequence: CASSRTGFTKLFF.

Worth noting for this clone: One end of the junction varies from germline; a read error may be responsible. The chain combines TRBV5-1 with TRBJ2-1; D is uncertain. Looked up from germline, CDR1 is SGHRS and CDR2 is YFSETQ. This CDR3 contains 15 residues. CDR3 region: CVSSLVTSSYNEQFF. In nucleotides, the CDR3 is TGCGTCAGCAGCCTAGTGACCAGCTCCTACAATGAGCAGTTCTTC. The variable domain in full, completed from reference TRBV5-1 and TRBJ2-1, reads KAGVTQTPRYLIKTRGQQVTLSCSPISGHRSVSWYQQTPGQGLQFLFEYFSETQRNKGNFPGRFSGRQFSNSRSEMNVSTLELGDSALYLCVSSLVTSSYNEQFFGPGTRLTVL.

V is TRBV18 and J is TRBJ2-5; D gene ambiguous. V gave up 6 bases and J gave up 1 base, with 3 bases separating them. CDR1 is KGHSH, CDR2 LQKENI, per germline. The CDR3 spans 11 residues. As DNA, the CDR3 is TGTGCCAGCTCGCGCCAAGAGACCCAGTACTTC. Its protein product is CASSRQETQYF.

CDR3 sequence: CASSLGGTANLNTEAFF. In DNA, the CDR3 is TGCGCCAGCAGCTTGGGCGGGACAGCTAATTTGAACACTGAAGCTTTCTTT. The gene calls are TRBV5-1 and TRBJ1-1; 7 nucleotides align to TRBD1. The CDR3 is 17 amino acids. CDR1 and CDR2 from the germline V gene are SGHRS and YFSETQ. Trimming at V came to 0 bases and at J to 0 bases, leaving 8 bases not matched to a gene. Together with reference TRBV5-1 and TRBJ1-1, the CDR3 gives the full variable domain: KAGVTQTPRYLIKTRGQQVTLSCSPISGHRSVSWYQQTPGQGLQFLFEYFSETQRNKGNFPGRFSGRQFSNSRSEMNVSTLELGDSALYLCASSLGGTANLNTEAFFGQGTRLTVV.

Regarding this clone: At one of its ends the junction is not consistent with the germline gene, which may arise from a read error. CDR3 in DNA: TGTGCTATCAGGGATCGAACAGGGGCAGGATCGGCGAGCACTGAAGCTTTCTTT. Protein product: CAIRDRTGAGSASTEAFF. The V gene is TRBV10-3, the J gene TRBJ1-1; 7 nucleotides match TRBD1. Germline V gives CDR1 ENHRY, CDR2 SYGVKD. The CDR3 contains 18 residues.

The V call is TRBV4-1, the J call TRBJ2-5; D remains ambiguous. V shed 1 base and J shed 1 base, with 10 bases lying between them. The CDR3 totals 15 residues. Germline lookup yields CDR1 MGHRA and CDR2 YSYEKL. CDR3 sequence reads: CASSQGSWAQETQYF. CDR3 bases: TGCGCCAGCAGCCAAGGCTCTTGGGCCCAAGAGACCCAGTACTTC.

The CDR3 region is CSVEFRFVGVAFF. In nucleotides, the CDR3 is TGCAGCGTTGAGTTTCGTTTTGTGGGAGTAGCTTTCTTT. The rearrangement links TRBV29-1 to TRBJ1-1; the D is unclear. The CDR3 has 13 amino acids. V was clipped by 3 bases and J by 10 bases, with 18 bases between them. Germline CDR1 and CDR2: SQVTM and ANQGSEA.

This CDR3 is CASSLQDGNGYTF. In DNA form, the CDR3 reads TGTGCCAGCAGCCTCCAAGACGGGAATGGCTACACCTTC. V usage is TRBV5-5 and J usage is TRBJ1-2; D is unclear. Trimming stripped 4 bases from V and 6 bases from J, with 13 bases between. Germline CDR1 and CDR2: SGHKS and YYEKEE (reference sequence). This CDR3 comprises 13 residues.

The chain has TRBV6-6 and TRBJ1-2, with D tentatively TRBD1 (5 bases). V was trimmed by 4 bases and J by 10 bases, leaving 13 bases between them. CDR1 MNHNY and CDR2 SVGAGI come from the germline V gene (reference sequence). The CDR3 has 12 residues. CDR3 bases: TGTGCCAGCAGTTCGTCGGGGGGGTTCTACACCTTC. Its protein product is CASSSSGGFYTF.